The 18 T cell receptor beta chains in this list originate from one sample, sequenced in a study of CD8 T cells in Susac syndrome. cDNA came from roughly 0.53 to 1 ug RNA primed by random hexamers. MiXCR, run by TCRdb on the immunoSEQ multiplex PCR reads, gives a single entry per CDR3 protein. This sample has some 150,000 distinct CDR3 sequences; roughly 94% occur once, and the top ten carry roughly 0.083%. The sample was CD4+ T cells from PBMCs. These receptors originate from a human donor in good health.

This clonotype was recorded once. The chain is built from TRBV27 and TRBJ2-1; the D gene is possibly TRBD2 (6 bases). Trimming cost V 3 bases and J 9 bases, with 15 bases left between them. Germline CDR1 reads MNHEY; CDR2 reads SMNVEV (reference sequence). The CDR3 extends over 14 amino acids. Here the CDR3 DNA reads TGTGCCAGCAGTTTCCCCGGGAGAGGAAGTGAGCAGTTCTTC. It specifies CASSFPGRGSEQFF.

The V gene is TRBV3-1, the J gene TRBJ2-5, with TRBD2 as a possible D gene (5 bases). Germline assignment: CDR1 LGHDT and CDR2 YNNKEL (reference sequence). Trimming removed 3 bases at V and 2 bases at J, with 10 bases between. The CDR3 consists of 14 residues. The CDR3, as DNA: TGTGCCAGCAGCCACGGACCGGGACAAGAGACCCAGTACTTC. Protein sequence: CASSHGPGQETQYF.

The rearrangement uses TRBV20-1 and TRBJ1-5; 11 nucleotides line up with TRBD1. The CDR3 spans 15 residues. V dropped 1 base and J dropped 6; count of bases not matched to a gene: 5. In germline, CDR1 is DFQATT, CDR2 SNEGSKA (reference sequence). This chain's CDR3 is CSARAPGTGGQPQHF. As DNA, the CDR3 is TGCAGTGCTAGAGCCCCCGGGACAGGGGGTCAGCCCCAGCATTTT.

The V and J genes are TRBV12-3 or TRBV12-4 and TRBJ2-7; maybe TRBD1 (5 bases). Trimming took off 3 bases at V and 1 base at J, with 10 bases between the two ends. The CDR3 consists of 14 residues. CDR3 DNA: TGTGCCAGCAGTTTGACAGACCTTTCCTACGAGCAGTACTTC. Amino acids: CASSLTDLSYEQYF.

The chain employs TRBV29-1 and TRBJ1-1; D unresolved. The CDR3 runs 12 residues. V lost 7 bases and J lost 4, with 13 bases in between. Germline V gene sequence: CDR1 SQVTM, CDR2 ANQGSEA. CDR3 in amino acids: CSGGEWGTEAFF. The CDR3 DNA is TGCAGCGGCGGTGAATGGGGCACTGAAGCTTTCTTT.

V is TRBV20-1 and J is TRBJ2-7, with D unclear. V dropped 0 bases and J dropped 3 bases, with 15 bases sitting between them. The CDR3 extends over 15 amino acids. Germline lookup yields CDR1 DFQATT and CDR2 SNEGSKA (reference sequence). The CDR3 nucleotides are TGCAGTGCTAGAGATCAAGGGTTTGGGATCTACGAGCAGTACTTC. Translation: CSARDQGFGIYEQYF.

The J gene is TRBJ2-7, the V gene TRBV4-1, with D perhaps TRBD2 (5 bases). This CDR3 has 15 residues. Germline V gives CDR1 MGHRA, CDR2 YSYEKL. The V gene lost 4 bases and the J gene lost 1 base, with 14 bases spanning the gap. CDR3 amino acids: CASSLREFSSYEQYF. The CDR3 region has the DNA TGCGCCAGCAGCCTAAGGGAGTTTTCATCCTACGAGCAGTACTTC.

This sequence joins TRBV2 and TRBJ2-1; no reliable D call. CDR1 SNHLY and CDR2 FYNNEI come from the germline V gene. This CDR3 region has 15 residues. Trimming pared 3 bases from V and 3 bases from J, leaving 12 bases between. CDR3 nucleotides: TGTGCCAGCAGTGAGACTCTAGTGGGCTACAATGAGCAGTTCTTC. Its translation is CASSETLVGYNEQFF.

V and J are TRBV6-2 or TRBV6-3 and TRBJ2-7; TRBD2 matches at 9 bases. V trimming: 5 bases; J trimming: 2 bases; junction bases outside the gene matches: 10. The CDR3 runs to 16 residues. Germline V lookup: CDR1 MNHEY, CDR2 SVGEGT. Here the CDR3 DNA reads TGTGCCAGCAGTACACCGAGACTAGCGGATACCTACGAGCAGTACTTC. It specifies CASSTPRLADTYEQYF.

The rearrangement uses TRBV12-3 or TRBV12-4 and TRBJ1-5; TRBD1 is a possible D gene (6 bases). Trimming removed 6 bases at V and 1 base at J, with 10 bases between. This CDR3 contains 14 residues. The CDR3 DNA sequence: TGTGCCAGCAGCCGTACAGGGAGCAATCAGCCCCAGCATTTT. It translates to CASSRTGSNQPQHF.

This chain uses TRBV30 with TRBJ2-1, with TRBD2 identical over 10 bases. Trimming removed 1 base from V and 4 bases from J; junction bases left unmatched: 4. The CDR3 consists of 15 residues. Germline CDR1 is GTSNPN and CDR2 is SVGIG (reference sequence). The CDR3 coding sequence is TGTGCCTGGAGTGGGACTAGCGGACTTTACAATGAGCAGTTCTTC. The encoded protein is CAWSGTSGLYNEQFF.

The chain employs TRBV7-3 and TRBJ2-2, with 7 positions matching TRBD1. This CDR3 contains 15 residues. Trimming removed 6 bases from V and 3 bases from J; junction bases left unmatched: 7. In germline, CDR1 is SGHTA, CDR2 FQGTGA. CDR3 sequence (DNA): TGTGCCAGCAGAATGACAGGGATCGACACCGGGGAGCTGTTTTTT. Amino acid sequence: CASRMTGIDTGELFF.

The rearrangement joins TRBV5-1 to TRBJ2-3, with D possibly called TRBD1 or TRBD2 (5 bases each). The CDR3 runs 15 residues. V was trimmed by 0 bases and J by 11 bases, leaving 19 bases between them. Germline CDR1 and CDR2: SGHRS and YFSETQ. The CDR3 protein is CASSLGAGTGRVQYF. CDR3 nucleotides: TGCGCCAGCAGCTTGGGAGCCGGTACGGGACGAGTGCAGTATTTT.

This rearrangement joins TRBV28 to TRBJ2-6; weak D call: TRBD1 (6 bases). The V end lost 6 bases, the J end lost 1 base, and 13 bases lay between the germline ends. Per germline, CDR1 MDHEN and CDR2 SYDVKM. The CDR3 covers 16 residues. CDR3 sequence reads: CASRGAQGSGANVLTF. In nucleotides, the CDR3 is TGTGCCAGCAGGGGGGCGCAGGGGTCTGGGGCCAACGTCCTGACTTTC.

In DNA, the CDR3 is TGTGCCAGCAGTCAGGACAGGGGGCGGGGGCAGTTCTTC. Translating gives CASSQDRGRGQFF. The chain carries TRBV6-6 and TRBJ2-1; 11 bases line up with TRBD1. Germline V lookup: CDR1 MNHNY, CDR2 SVGAGI (reference sequence). V was clipped by 5 bases and J by 12 bases; unmatched bases: 6. This CDR3 contains 13 residues.

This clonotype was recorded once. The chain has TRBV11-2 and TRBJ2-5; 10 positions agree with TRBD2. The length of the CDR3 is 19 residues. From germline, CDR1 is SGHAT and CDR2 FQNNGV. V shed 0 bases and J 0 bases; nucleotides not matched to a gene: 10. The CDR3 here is CASSLEVAGGPMYQETQYF. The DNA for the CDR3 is TGTGCCAGCAGCTTAGAGGTAGCGGGAGGCCCGATGTACCAAGAGACCCAGTACTTC.

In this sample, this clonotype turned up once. The CDR3 here is CSALKGQGLRGYTF. The DNA of the CDR3 is TGCAGTGCCCTCAAGGGACAGGGGCTAAGAGGCTACACCTTC. The chain recombines TRBV20-1 with TRBJ1-2; 10 bases line up with TRBD1. Germline CDR1 and CDR2: DFQATT and SNEGSKA (reference sequence). This CDR3 is built from 14 residues. The junction had 12 bases not matched to a gene; V was cut back by 6 bases and J by 8 bases.

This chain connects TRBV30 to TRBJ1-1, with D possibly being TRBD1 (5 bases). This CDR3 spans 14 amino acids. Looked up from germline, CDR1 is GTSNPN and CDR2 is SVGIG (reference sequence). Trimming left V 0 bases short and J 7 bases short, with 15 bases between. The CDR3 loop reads CAWSVRGKSGEAFF. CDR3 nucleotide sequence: TGTGCCTGGAGTGTAAGGGGCAAGTCGGGTGAAGCTTTCTTT.